These T cell receptor beta chains were read from a single sample in a study of low-dose radiotherapy and immunotherapy resistance in tumors. TCRdb itself ran the reads through MiXCR, one entry per CDR3 protein. The data hold tens of thousands of distinct CDR3 sequences, with 12% observed a single time. The sample here was PBMCs, taken before treatment. Receptors were obtained from a female donor with ovarian cancer. Both conserved end residues are part of each CDR3. The order of the fields is D gene, clone size, J gene, V gene, CDR3 protein, CDR3 DNA. D genes are given only for firm matches. Clone size is shown for a subset of rows, as once, few, many or a class of expanded clone.

>TRBD1|many|TRBJ2-7|TRBV7-3
CASSLTGGGNYEQYF
TGTGCCAGCAGCTTGACAGGGGGCGGAAACTACGAGCAGTACTTC
>NA|few|TRBJ2-3|TRBV19
CASSPQKGLPQYF
TGTGCCAGTAGTCCCCAAAAGGGGCTACCGCAGTATTTT
>NA|many|TRBJ1-1|TRBV7-9
CASSPDYSSAFF
TGTGCCAGCAGCCCAGACTACAGCTCGGCTTTCTTT
>NA|many|TRBJ1-2|TRBV21-1
CASSKVQEKSHLWGYTF
TGTGCCAGCAGCAAAGTTCAGGAAAAAAGCCATCTCTGGGGCTACACCTTC
>TRBD1|many|TRBJ1-2|TRBV6-6
CASSQAGQNYGYTF
TGTGCCAGCAGTCAAGCGGGACAGAACTATGGCTACACCTTC
>TRBD2|many|TRBJ2-4|TRBV2
CASSEELGLAPAKNIQYF
TGTGCCAGCAGTGAAGAACTCGGACTAGCCCCCGCCAAAAACATTCAGTACTTC
>NA|many|TRBJ1-3|TRBV7-9
CASSLVPAGSGNTIYF
TGTGCCAGCAGCTTAGTTCCGGCTGGCTCTGGAAACACCATATATTTT
>NA|many|TRBJ2-1|TRBV6-6
CASRLEGEQFF
TGTGCCAGCAGACTTGAAGGGGAGCAGTTCTTC
>NA|many|TRBJ1-2|TRBV13
CASSFLGAGYTF
TGTGCCAGCAGCTTTTTGGGTGCAGGCTACACCTTC
>TRBD2|many|TRBJ2-1|TRBV7-2
CASSLGTSPDYNEQFF
TGTGCCAGCAGCTTAGGGACTAGCCCCGACTACAATGAGCAGTTCTTC
>NA|many|TRBJ1-1|TRBV5-1
CASSPPITRNTEAFF
TGCGCCAGCAGCCCCCCCATCACCCGGAACACTGAAGCTTTCTTT
>NA|many|TRBJ1-1|TRBV11-3
CASSLGTGRENTEAFF
TGTGCCAGCAGCTTAGGTACAGGAAGGGAGAACACTGAAGCTTTCTTT
>NA|NA|TRBJ2-2|TRBV5-1
CASSPSATTGELFF
TGCGCCAGCAGCCCCTCAGCGACCACCGGGGAGCTGTTTTTT
>TRBD2|many|TRBJ2-5|TRBV5-1
CASSGGGFRGETQYF
TGCGCCAGCAGCGGGGGGGGGTTCCGAGGAGAGACCCAGTACTTC
>NA|many|TRBJ2-2|TRBV10-2
CASSGRAGPGATGELFF
TGCGCCAGCAGTGGTAGAGCCGGCCCCGGGGCCACCGGGGAGCTGTTTTTT
>NA|many|TRBJ2-1|TRBV7-8
CASSPLDSPYNEQFF
TGTGCCAGCAGCCCGTTGGACAGTCCTTACAATGAGCAGTTCTTC
>TRBD1|many|TRBJ1-1|TRBV3-1
CASSPPSRQGAEAFF
TGTGCCAGCAGCCCACCAAGCCGACAGGGGGCTGAAGCTTTCTTT
>TRBD2|few|TRBJ2-7|TRBV5-1
CASSLGTSTHEQYF
TGCGCCAGCAGCTTGGGGACTAGTACCCACGAGCAGTACTTC
>NA|many|TRBJ2-7|TRBV6-2/TRBV6-3
CASGKPGQWYEQYF
TGTGCCAGCGGAAAACCGGGACAATGGTACGAGCAGTACTTC
>NA|many|TRBJ2-6|TRBV20-1
CSARLDGSSGANVLTF
TGCAGTGCTAGACTGGACGGCAGCTCTGGGGCCAACGTCCTGACTTTC
>NA|many|TRBJ2-1|TRBV23-1
CASSHLEGDASGEQFF
TGCGCCAGCAGTCATTTAGAGGGGGACGCAAGTGGGGAGCAGTTCTTC
>TRBD2|many|TRBJ2-2|TRBV27
CASSPSGAWGGELFF
TGTGCCAGCAGTCCTAGCGGGGCCTGGGGCGGGGAGCTGTTTTTT
>NA|many|TRBJ2-5|TRBV6-1
CASSWDATQETQYF
TGTGCCAGCAGTTGGGACGCCACCCAAGAGACCCAGTACTTC
>NA|many|TRBJ2-4|TRBV20-1
CSARDRGRDIQYF
TGCAGTGCTAGAGATCGAGGGAGAGACATTCAGTACTTC
>TRBD1|NA|TRBJ2-7|TRBV6-8
CASSPTQGVYEQYF
TGTGCCAGCTCCCCCACCCAGGGGGTCTACGAGCAGTACTTC
>NA|many|TRBJ2-1|TRBV7-8
CASSLPYNEQFF
TGTGCCAGCAGCTTACCCTACAATGAGCAGTTCTTC
>NA|few|TRBJ1-4|TRBV25-1
CASSVTAEKLFF
TGTGCCAGCAGTGTGACCGCAGAAAAACTGTTTTTT
>NA|few|TRBJ1-3|TRBV5-1
CASSLDGQFPGNTIYF
TGCGCCAGCAGCTTGGACGGACAGTTCCCTGGAAACACCATATATTTT
>TRBD2|many|TRBJ2-7|TRBV11-2
CASGGGEQYF
TGTGCCAGCGGGGGGGGGGAGCAGTACTTC
>NA|medium-sized|TRBJ2-7|TRBV28
CASRTGRGQARSYEQYF
TGTGCCAGCCGCACTGGGAGGGGACAGGCCCGCTCCTACGAGCAGTACTTC
>NA|NA|TRBJ2-1|TRBV29-1
CSVEVPNLRQGRPGSYNEQFF
TGCAGCGTTGAAGTTCCCAACCTCAGGCAGGGGCGCCCTGGCTCCTACAATGAGCAGTTCTTC
>NA|many|TRBJ2-7|TRBV29-1
CSVGTRPQYF
TGCAGCGTTGGAACTCGGCCCCAGTACTTC
>TRBD2|NA|TRBJ2-7|TRBV7-8
CASSLRLAPYEQYF
TGTGCCAGCAGCCTCAGACTAGCTCCCTACGAGCAGTACTTC
>TRBD2|many|TRBJ2-1|TRBV2
CASSARDRGPGLAGNSYNEQFF
TGTGCCAGCAGCGCCCGGGACAGGGGACCGGGACTAGCGGGGAACTCCTACAATGAGCAGTTCTTC
>TRBD2|many|TRBJ2-7|TRBV10-3
CAISGGGLAVQYF
TGTGCCATCAGTGGGGGGGGACTAGCAGTGCAGTACTTC
>NA|many|TRBJ1-1|TRBV19
CASSIVGGQEAAFF
TGTGCCAGTAGTATAGTCGGCGGCCAAGAAGCGGCTTTCTTT
>NA|many|TRBJ2-2|TRBV10-3
CAISVASVNTGELFF
TGTGCCATCAGTGTGGCTAGCGTGAACACCGGGGAGCTGTTTTTT
>NA|many|TRBJ1-5|TRBV18
CASSINTGQISNQPQHF
TGTGCCAGCTCAATTAATACCGGGCAAATTAGCAATCAGCCCCAGCATTTT
>NA|many|TRBJ2-1|TRBV9
CASSVMGGSYNEQFF
TGTGCCAGCAGCGTGATGGGGGGTTCATACAATGAGCAGTTCTTC
>NA|NA|TRBJ2-2|TRBV6-8
CASRRDSGELFF
TGTGCCAGCCGGCGGGACAGCGGGGAGCTGTTTTTT
>NA|many|TRBJ2-1|TRBV23-1
CASSQSASRDYNEQFF
TGCGCCAGCAGTCAATCGGCCTCGAGGGATTACAATGAGCAGTTCTTC
>NA|many|TRBJ2-4|TRBV30
CAWRPGLAKNIQYF
TGTGCCTGGAGGCCGGGATTAGCCAAAAACATTCAGTACTTC
>NA|few|TRBJ2-5|TRBV7-8
CASSSVQTQYF
TGTGCCAGCAGCTCCGTACAGACCCAGTACTTC
>NA|many|TRBJ2-7|TRBV28
CASSLTASGPEQYF
TGTGCCAGCAGTTTAACGGCAAGCGGGCCCGAGCAGTACTTC
>NA|medium-sized|TRBJ2-5|TRBV29-1
CSASEGGRETQYF
TGCAGCGCGTCTGAGGGGGGGCGAGAGACCCAGTACTTC
>NA|many|TRBJ1-5|TRBV11-2
CASSLWGGVDQPQHF
TGTGCCAGCAGCTTATGGGGGGGAGTGGACCAGCCCCAGCATTTT
>NA|many|TRBJ2-2|TRBV9
CASSVAPVRGNTGELFF
TGTGCCAGCAGCGTAGCCCCGGTGAGGGGGAACACCGGGGAGCTGTTTTTT
>TRBD2|medium-sized|TRBJ2-5|TRBV7-8
CASRTSGTLETQYF
TGTGCCAGCAGGACTAGCGGGACTTTGGAGACCCAGTACTTC
>NA|many|TRBJ1-1|TRBV20-1
CSADNTEAFF
TGCAGTGCCGACAACACTGAAGCTTTCTTT
>NA|many|TRBJ1-1|TRBV2
CASSDGTTEAFF
TGTGCCAGCAGTGATGGGACCACTGAAGCTTTCTTT
>NA|many|TRBJ2-1|TRBV10-3
CAISESALGEQFF
TGTGCCATCAGTGAGTCGGCGCTGGGTGAGCAGTTCTTC
>TRBD1|many|TRBJ1-2|TRBV12-3/TRBV12-4
CASSRTGLNYGYTF
TGTGCCAGCAGCAGGACAGGGCTAAACTATGGCTACACCTTC
>TRBD1|many|TRBJ2-7|TRBV2
CASSDPGQASSYEQYF
TGTGCCAGCAGTGACCCAGGACAGGCGAGCTCCTACGAGCAGTACTTC
>NA|many|TRBJ1-4|TRBV5-1
CASSGEGTRGEKLFF
TGCGCCAGCAGCGGGGAGGGTACCCGGGGTGAAAAACTGTTTTTT
>NA|many|TRBJ1-2|TRBV18
CASSPNPGQSNYGYTF
TGTGCCAGCTCACCGAATCCGGGACAATCTAACTATGGCTACACCTTC
>TRBD1|NA|TRBJ2-7|TRBV20-1
CSAETTGYEQYF
TGCAGTGCGGAAACGACAGGGTACGAGCAGTACTTC
>TRBD2|many|TRBJ2-2|TRBV3-1
CASSRRSGRADTGELFF
TGTGCCAGCAGTCGTAGGAGCGGGAGGGCCGACACCGGGGAGCTGTTTTTT
>NA|many|TRBJ1-2|TRBV12-3/TRBV12-4
CASTRVTNYGYTF
TGTGCCAGCACCCGCGTGACGAACTATGGCTACACCTTC
>TRBD1|NA|TRBJ1-2|TRBV20-1
CSASSSMLSTGQGARGYTF
TGCAGTGCTAGTAGCTCGATGTTGTCAACGGGACAGGGGGCGAGAGGCTACACCTTC
>TRBD2|many|TRBJ2-1|TRBV2
CASRTSGGAYNEQFF
TGTGCCAGCAGGACCAGCGGGGGGGCGTACAATGAGCAGTTCTTC